This T cell receptor (beta chain) is drawn from a study of vaccination and CD4 T cells after COVID-19. About the research overall: The makeup of the convalescents was six males and four females, two of them Hispanic. Vaccination of participants consisted of two doses of either BNT162b2 or mRNA-1273 vaccine.

This clonotype was observed a handful of times. Its matching antigen is unknown. With the Oncomine TCR Beta short-read assay, DNA from cultured CD4+ T cells was sequenced. One entry per CDR3 protein, called by TCRdb with MiXCR from the PCR reads. There are over 10,000 distinct CDR3 sequences in the sample; roughly 26% occur only once, and approximately 28% lies in the top ten. Sample treatment: approximately 9-day PBMC culture with coronavirus spike peptide pools or control peptides (ViraFEST assay). V lost 0 bases, J lost 2 bases, and 20 bases lay in between. The CDR3 spans 18 residues. The germline CDR1 and CDR2 sequences are SGHRS and YFSETQ.

The chain recombines TRBV5-1 with TRBJ1-2; weak D call: TRBD1 (5 bases). The sequences come from CD4+ T cells from blood, cultured in vitro, collected before SARS-CoV-2 vaccination. The sequence was collected from a human donor who received a COVID-19 vaccine. CDR3 sequence: CASSLVPTVGDSNYGYTF. The CDR3 DNA reads TGCGCCAGCAGCTTGGTACCGACGGTGGGGGATTCCAACTATGGCTACACCTTC. Based on the CDR3 plus reference TRBV5-1 and TRBJ1-2, the full variable domain is KAGVTQTPRYLIKTRGQQVTLSCSPISGHRSVSWYQQTPGQGLQFLFEYFSETQRNKGNFPGRFSGRQFSNSRSEMNVSTLELGDSALYLCASSLVPTVGDSNYGYTFGSGTRLTVV.